This T cell receptor (beta chain) derives from a study of graft-versus-host responses after intestinal transplantation. About the research overall: Among the recipients, all got anti-thymocyte globulin induction and then tacrolimus and steroids for around 3 years.

In its sample, this clone was seen once. Its cognate antigen is unknown. Some clones are missing from TCRdb's copy, which holds only in-frame ones; the method was immunoSEQ multiplex PCR. The sample lists tens of thousands of clones; roughly 92% were seen once. Looked up from germline, CDR1 is SGHRS and CDR2 is YFSETQ. This CDR3 contains 13 residues. V lost 4 bases to trimming and J lost 4 bases, with 12 bases between them. Broader study findings: Early after transplant, HvG clones declined as circulating GvH clones peaked.

The TCR sequence derives from a human donor who received an intestinal transplant. The specimen comprised unstimulated CD4+ T cells sorted from spleen or lymph node cells, sampled before intestinal transplant. V usage is TRBV5-1 and J usage is TRBJ2-7; a weak D match, TRBD2 (5 bases). CDR3 sequence (DNA): TGCGCCAGCAGCCAGTCCGGGATGTACGAGCAGTACTTC. The encoded protein is CASSQSGMYEQYF.